This T cell receptor (beta chain) derives from a study of Ad26.COV2.S vaccination and SARS-CoV-2 variants. Sequencing used immunoSEQ multiplex PCR; TCRdb keeps in-frame clones, though not all of them. Of more than 400,000 clones listed, around 92% are singletons. The CDR3 consists of 13 residues. Germline CDR1 is SGHAT and CDR2 is FQNNGV. V lost 1 base to trimming and J lost 5 bases, with 9 bases between them. General observations from the study: Measures of TCR breadth and depth may have fallen short of total T cell responses.

Concerning this clone itself: The antigen remains unidentified.

Treatment specified: roughly 19 received Ad26.COV2.S at low or high dose, single or two shots; roughly five received placebo; per-sample allocation not given. It was on day 63 after the first vaccine or placebo injection that samples were taken. Source: peripheral blood, taken in a trial of Ad26.COV2.S vaccine versus placebo. The origin of this receptor is a person between 18 and 65 years old who received the Ad26.COV2.S COVID-19 vaccine or a placebo. The rearrangement joins TRBV11-2 to TRBJ2-7; D is perhaps TRBD1 (5 bases). The CDR3 here is CASSLVGVHEQYF. DNA for the CDR3: TGTGCCAGCAGCTTAGTAGGGGTCCACGAGCAGTACTTC.